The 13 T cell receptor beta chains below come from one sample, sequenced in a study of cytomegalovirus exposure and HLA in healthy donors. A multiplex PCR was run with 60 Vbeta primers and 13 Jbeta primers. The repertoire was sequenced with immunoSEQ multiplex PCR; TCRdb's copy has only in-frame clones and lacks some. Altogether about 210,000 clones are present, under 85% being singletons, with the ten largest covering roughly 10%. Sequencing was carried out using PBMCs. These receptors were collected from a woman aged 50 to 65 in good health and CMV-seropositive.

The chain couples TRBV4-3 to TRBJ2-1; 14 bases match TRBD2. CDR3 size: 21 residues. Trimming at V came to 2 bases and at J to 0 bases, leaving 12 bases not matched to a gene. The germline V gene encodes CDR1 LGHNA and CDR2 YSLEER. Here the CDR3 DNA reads TGCGCCAGCAGCCAATCTGTACCGGGACTAGCGGGGGCCAGCTCCTACAATGAGCAGTTCTTC. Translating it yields CASSQSVPGLAGASSYNEQFF.

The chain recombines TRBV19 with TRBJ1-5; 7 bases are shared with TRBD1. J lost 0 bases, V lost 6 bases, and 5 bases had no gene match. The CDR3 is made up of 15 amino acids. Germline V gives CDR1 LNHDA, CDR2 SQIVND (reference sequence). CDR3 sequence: CASRPTGNSNQPQHF. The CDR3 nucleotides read TGTGCCAGTAGACCGACAGGGAATAGCAATCAGCCCCAGCATTTT. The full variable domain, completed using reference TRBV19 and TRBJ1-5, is DGGITQSPKYLFRKEGQNVTLSCEQNLNHDAMYWYRQDPGQGLRLIYYSQIVNDFQKGDIAEGYSVSREKKESFPLTVTSAQKNPTAFYLCASRPTGNSNQPQHFGDGTRLSIL.

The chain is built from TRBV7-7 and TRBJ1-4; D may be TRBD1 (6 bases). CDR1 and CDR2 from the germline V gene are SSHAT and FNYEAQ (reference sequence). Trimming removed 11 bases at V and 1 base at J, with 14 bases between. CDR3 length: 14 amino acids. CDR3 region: CAGDTLKTNEKLFF. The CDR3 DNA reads TGTGCCGGGGACACCCTGAAAACTAATGAAAAACTGTTTTTT.

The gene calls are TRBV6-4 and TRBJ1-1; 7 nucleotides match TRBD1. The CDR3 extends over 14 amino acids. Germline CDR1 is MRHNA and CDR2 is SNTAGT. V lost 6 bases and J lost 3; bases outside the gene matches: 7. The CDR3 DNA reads TGTGCCAGCAGGGAGGGGGCGAGGGACACTGAAGCTTTCTTT. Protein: CASREGARDTEAFF.

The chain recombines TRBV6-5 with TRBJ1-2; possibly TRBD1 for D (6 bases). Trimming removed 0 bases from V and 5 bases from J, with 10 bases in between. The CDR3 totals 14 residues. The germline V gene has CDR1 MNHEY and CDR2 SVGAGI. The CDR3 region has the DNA TGTGCCAGCAGTTACTCAGGGGGATGGTATGGCTACACCTTC. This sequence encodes CASSYSGGWYGYTF.

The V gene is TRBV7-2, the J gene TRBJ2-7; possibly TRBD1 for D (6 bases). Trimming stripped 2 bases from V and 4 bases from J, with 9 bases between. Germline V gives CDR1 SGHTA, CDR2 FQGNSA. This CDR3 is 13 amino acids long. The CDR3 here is CASSLIQGYEQYF. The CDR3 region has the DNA TGTGCCAGCAGCTTAATACAGGGTTACGAGCAGTACTTC.

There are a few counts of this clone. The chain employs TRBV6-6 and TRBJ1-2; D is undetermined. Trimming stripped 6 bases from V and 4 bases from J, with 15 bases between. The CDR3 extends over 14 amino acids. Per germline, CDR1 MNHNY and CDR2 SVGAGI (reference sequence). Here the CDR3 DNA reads TGTGCCAGCAGCACCCCGGGTCAAGCCTATGGCTACACCTTC. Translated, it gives CASSTPGQAYGYTF.

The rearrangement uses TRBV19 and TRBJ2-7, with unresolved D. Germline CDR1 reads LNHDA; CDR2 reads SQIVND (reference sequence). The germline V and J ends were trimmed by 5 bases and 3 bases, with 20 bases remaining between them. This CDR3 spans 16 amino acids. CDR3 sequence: CASSLGRAPAIYEQYF. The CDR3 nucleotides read TGTGCCAGTAGTCTGGGCAGAGCCCCGGCGATCTACGAGCAGTACTTC.

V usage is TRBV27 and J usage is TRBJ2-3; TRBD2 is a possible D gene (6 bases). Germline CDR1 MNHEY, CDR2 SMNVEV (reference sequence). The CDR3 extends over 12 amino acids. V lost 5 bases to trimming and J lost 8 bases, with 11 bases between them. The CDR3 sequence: CASSGGTATQYF. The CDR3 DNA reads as TGTGCCAGCAGTGGGGGGACTGCTACGCAGTATTTT.

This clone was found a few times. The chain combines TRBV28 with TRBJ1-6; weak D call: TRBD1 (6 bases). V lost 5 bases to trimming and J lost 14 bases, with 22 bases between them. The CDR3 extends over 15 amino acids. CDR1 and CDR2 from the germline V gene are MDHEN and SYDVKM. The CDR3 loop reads CASSAPGAYLLALHF. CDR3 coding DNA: TGTGCCAGCAGTGCACCAGGGGCCTATCTTTTGGCCCTCCACTTT.

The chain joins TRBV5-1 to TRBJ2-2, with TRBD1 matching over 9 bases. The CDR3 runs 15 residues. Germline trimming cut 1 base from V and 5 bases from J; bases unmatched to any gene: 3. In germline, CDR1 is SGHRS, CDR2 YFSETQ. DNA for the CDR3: TGCGCCAGCAGCTTGAACAGGGGGCGGACCGGGGAGCTGTTTTTT. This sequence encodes CASSLNRGRTGELFF.

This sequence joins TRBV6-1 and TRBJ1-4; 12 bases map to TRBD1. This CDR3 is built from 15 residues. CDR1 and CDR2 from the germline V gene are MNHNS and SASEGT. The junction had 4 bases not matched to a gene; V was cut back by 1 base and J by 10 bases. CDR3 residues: CASSEGDRGRVKLFF. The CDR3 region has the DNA TGTGCCAGCAGTGAAGGGGACAGGGGGCGCGTAAAACTGTTTTTT.

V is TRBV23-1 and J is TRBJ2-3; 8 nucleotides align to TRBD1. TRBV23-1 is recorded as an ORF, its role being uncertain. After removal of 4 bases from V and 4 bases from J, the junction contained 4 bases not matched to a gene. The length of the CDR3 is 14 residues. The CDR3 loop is CASSLTGAADTQYF. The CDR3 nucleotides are TGCGCCAGCAGTCTGACAGGGGCTGCAGATACGCAGTATTTT.